The rows below give T cell receptor beta chains drawn from one sample of a study of early T cells in non-severe SARS-CoV-2 infection. One entry per CDR3 protein results from TCRdb running MiXCR on the 5' RACE reads. The data show 85,000 to 100,000 distinct CDR3 sequences, about 13% seen once. The source material was whole blood. The receptor set was obtained from an adult who was a healthcare worker with PCR-confirmed SARS-CoV-2 infection or an uninfected control (not recorded which). CDR3s include the opening cysteine and the closing phenylalanine or tryptophan. The order of the fields is CDR3 protein, CDR3 DNA, J gene, V gene, D gene, clone size. D genes are given only for firm matches. Size values are once, few and many counts, or a class for expanded clones, and some rows have none.

CASSYGSQRTDTQYF,TGTGCCAGCAGTTACGGCTCTCAGAGGACAGATACGCAGTATTTT,TRBJ2-3,TRBV6-5,.,few
CASSIRQIPTSYEQYF,TGTGCCAGCAGTATCCGACAGATCCCCACCTCCTACGAGCAGTACTTC,TRBJ2-7,TRBV28,.,.
CASNRDMNTEAFF,TGCGCCAGCAACAGGGATATGAACACTGAAGCTTTCTTT,TRBJ1-1,TRBV10-1,.,many
CSLTSPETQYF,TGCAGCCTGACTAGTCCAGAGACCCAGTACTTC,TRBJ2-5,TRBV29-1,.,many
CASSQPGTDTQYF,TGTGCCAGCAGCCAACCAGGGACAGATACGCAGTATTTT,TRBJ2-3,TRBV6-2/TRBV6-3,.,few
CASSPQGFSGNTIYF,TGTGCCAGCAGCCCCCAGGGCTTCTCTGGAAACACCATATATTTT,TRBJ1-3,TRBV7-2,.,few
CSVEDLAAPGYTF,TGCAGCGTTGAAGATCTGGCAGCGCCTGGCTACACCTTC,TRBJ1-2,TRBV29-1,.,many
CASSRDRDTDTQYF,TGTGCCAGCAGCCGCGACAGGGACACAGATACGCAGTATTTT,TRBJ2-3,TRBV2,TRBD1,many
CASSLEDPGDEQYF,TGCGCCAGCAGCTTGGAGGACCCGGGCGACGAGCAGTACTTC,TRBJ2-7,TRBV5-1,.,few
CSVDWYGGANTQYF,TGCAGCGTTGATTGGTACGGCGGGGCGAATACGCAGTATTTT,TRBJ2-3,TRBV29-1,.,.
CASRLTGSMGAFF,TGTGCCAGCAGGTTAACAGGTTCGATGGGAGCTTTCTTT,TRBJ1-1,TRBV28,.,many
CASSEGTGVDTQYF,TGTGCCAGCAGCGAAGGGACAGGGGTAGATACGCAGTATTTT,TRBJ2-3,TRBV7-9,TRBD1,.
CASSPSEGGVEQFF,TGCGCCAGCAGCCCCTCTGAGGGGGGCGTTGAGCAGTTCTTC,TRBJ2-1,TRBV5-1,.,many
CASSYLTGGGELFF,TGTGCCAGCAGTTACTTGACAGGGGGTGGGGAGCTGTTTTTT,TRBJ2-2,TRBV6-5,TRBD1,many
CASSFRRGGLGEQFF,TGTGCCAGCAGCTTTCGGCGGGGGGGCCTTGGTGAGCAGTTCTTC,TRBJ2-1,TRBV7-2,TRBD2,.
CASSLWAGRGQAIDYGYTF,TGTGCCAGCAGTTTATGGGCCGGGAGAGGACAGGCAATCGACTATGGCTACACCTTC,TRBJ1-2,TRBV28,TRBD1,few
CASSLLHTEAFF,TGTGCCAGCAGTTTATTACACACTGAAGCTTTCTTT,TRBJ1-1,TRBV28,.,.
CASRERQGPGELFF,TGTGCCAGCAGGGAACGACAGGGGCCCGGGGAGCTGTTTTTT,TRBJ2-2,TRBV2,TRBD1,.